These 9 T cell receptor beta chains were sequenced from one sample in a study of type 1 and type 2 diabetes patients. Genomic DNA was the PCR template. Multiplex PCR with 30 forward and 13 reverse primers amplified the TCR beta CDR3. TCRdb redid the calling of the multiplex PCR reads with MiXCR, one entry per CDR3 protein. The table shows about 270,000 distinct CDR3 sequences, with 47% occurring only once. The sample consisted of peripheral blood mononuclear cells (PBMCs). The source of these receptors is a man younger than 35 with type 2 diabetes.

The chain couples TRBV2 to TRBJ2-3; TRBD1 aligns across 11 bases. V lost 6 bases and J lost 7; bases outside the gene matches: 9. Germline V lookup: CDR1 SNHLY, CDR2 FYNNEI. CDR3 length: 15 amino acids. The chain's CDR3 is CASRAGTGGLHTQYF. The CDR3 nucleotides read TGTGCCAGCAGAGCCGGGACAGGGGGTTTGCATACGCAGTATTTT. The full variable domain, with the rest looked up from reference TRBV2 and TRBJ2-3, is EPEVTQTPSHQVTQMGQEVILRCVPISNHLYFYWYRQILGQKVEFLVSFYNNEISEKSEIFDDQFSVERPDGSNFTLKIRSTKLEDSAMYFCASRAGTGGLHTQYFGPGTRLTVL.

This chain links TRBV28 with TRBJ2-5; 8 bases are shared with TRBD2. The CDR3 is 16 amino acids. Germline-derived CDR1 and CDR2 are MDHEN and SYDVKM. J lost 5 bases, V lost 5 bases, and 13 bases had no gene match. CDR3 region: CASSALASGPRETQYF. Here the CDR3 DNA reads TGTGCCAGCAGTGCCCTGGCTAGCGGGCCTCGGGAGACCCAGTACTTC.

This chain connects TRBV9 to TRBJ2-7, with TRBD2 as a possible D gene (5 bases). Between the trimmed V and J ends, which lost 0 bases and 6 bases, there was a span of 19 bases. Germline V gene lookup returns CDR1 SGDLS and CDR2 YYNGEE. This CDR3 is 16 amino acids long. The chain's CDR3 is CASSVGISGSSTEQYF. The CDR3 coding sequence is TGTGCCAGCAGCGTAGGAATCTCGGGGTCGAGTACCGAGCAGTACTTC.

For the CDR3, the DNA is TGTGCCAGCAGCTTATTCGGGAGTACGAACACCGGGGAGCTGTTTTTT. It codes for CASSLFGSTNTGELFF. V gene TRBV11-2 combines with J gene TRBJ2-2, with D maybe TRBD2 (6 bases). V was trimmed by 2 bases and J by 0 bases, leaving 10 bases between them. Germline-derived CDR1 and CDR2 are SGHAT and FQNNGV. The CDR3 covers 16 residues.

The chain employs TRBV29-1 and TRBJ2-2; maybe TRBD1 (5 bases). With 4 bases removed from V and 3 bases from J, the gap between germline ends came to 9 bases. CDR1 is SQVTM and CDR2 is ANQGSEA in the germline V gene. This CDR3 has 13 amino acids. In nucleotides, the CDR3 is TGCAGCGTTGTCGACAGAGACACCGGGGAGCTGTTTTTT. Encoded protein: CSVVDRDTGELFF.

The table lists this clonotype with many counts. The chain employs TRBV19 and TRBJ1-1; D call uncertain. Per germline, CDR1 LNHDA and CDR2 SQIVND (reference sequence). CDR3 length equals 13 residues. Trimming took off 4 bases at V and 0 bases at J, with 6 bases between the two ends. The DNA of the CDR3 is TGTGCCAGTAGTAAAGGGTTGAACACTGAAGCTTTCTTT. This codes for CASSKGLNTEAFF. The variable domain in full, completed from reference TRBV19 and TRBJ1-1, reads DGGITQSPKYLFRKEGQNVTLSCEQNLNHDAMYWYRQDPGQGLRLIYYSQIVNDFQKGDIAEGYSVSREKKESFPLTVTSAQKNPTAFYLCASSKGLNTEAFFGQGTRLTVV.

In DNA form, the CDR3 reads TGCGCCAGCAGCATCGGGAGAGACTCACCCCTCCACTTT. This encodes CASSIGRDSPLHF. The gene calls are TRBV5-1 and TRBJ1-6; D remains unclear. The CDR3 totals 13 residues. Trimming cost V 4 bases and J 10 bases, with 12 bases left between them. From germline, CDR1 is SGHRS and CDR2 YFSETQ.

This clonotype was counted once. The J gene is TRBJ2-7, the V gene TRBV28; 8 nucleotides line up with TRBD1. The CDR3 spans 16 residues. Germline lookup yields CDR1 MDHEN and CDR2 SYDVKM. Trimming cost V 6 bases and J 6 bases; bases outside gene matches: 16. CDR3: CASSSLGQGSGGEQYF. CDR3 DNA: TGTGCCAGCAGCTCTCTCGGACAGGGATCGGGCGGCGAGCAGTACTTC.

Note on this clonotype: Relative to the germline gene, one junction end is altered; a read error may explain this. The rearrangement uses TRBV10-1 and TRBJ2-5; no firm D call. With the DNA end fitting TRBJ2-7 better, the J assignment may be wrong. Germline loops: CDR1 WNHNN, CDR2 SYGVQD (reference sequence). This CDR3 comprises 12 residues. CDR3 coding DNA: TGCGCCGGCAGTGATGACTCCTACGAGCAGTACTTC. Translation: CAGSDDSYEQYF.